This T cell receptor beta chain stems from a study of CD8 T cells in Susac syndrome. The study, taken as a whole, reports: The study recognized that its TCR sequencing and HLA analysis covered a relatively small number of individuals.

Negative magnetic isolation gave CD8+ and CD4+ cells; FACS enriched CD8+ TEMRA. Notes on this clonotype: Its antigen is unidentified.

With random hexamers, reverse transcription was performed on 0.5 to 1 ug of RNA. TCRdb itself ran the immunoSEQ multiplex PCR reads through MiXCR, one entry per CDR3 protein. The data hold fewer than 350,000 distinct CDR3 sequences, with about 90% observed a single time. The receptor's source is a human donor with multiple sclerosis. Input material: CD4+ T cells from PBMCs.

CDR3 in amino acids: CAIGSNAPDTGELFF. The CDR3 coding sequence is TGTGCCATCGGATCAAACGCCCCGGACACCGGGGAGCTGTTTTTT. The chain links TRBV10-3 to TRBJ2-2; D not resolved. The CDR3 has 15 residues. The germline gives CDR1 ENHRY, CDR2 SYGVKD. Trimming cost V 8 bases and J 3 bases, with 16 bases left between them.